What follows describes a single T cell receptor (beta chain). Its specificity is unknown. This record belongs to a study of T cell clonotyping in hematopoietic cell transplantation. The study, taken as a whole, reports: Pathologically expanded recipient clonotypes increased progressively from day 30 to day 180 as diversity fell. Higher Inverse Simpson Index values in graft donor and pretransplant recipient predicted broader posttransplant TCR diversity. Few recipient clonotypes overlapped donors; over 95% were de novo at given depth.

Only in-frame clones appear in the TCRdb table, and some are missing; sequencing was by immunoSEQ multiplex PCR. The top ten clones hold 1.1% to 1.5% of a sample with fewer than 30,000 clones, 95% of them seen once. There are 14 residues in the CDR3. Per the germline V gene, CDR1 is MDHEN and CDR2 is SYDVKM. Sequenced sample: peripheral blood mononuclear cells. The chain uses TRBV28 and TRBJ2-2; TRBD1 might be the D (7 bases). The TCR was taken from a man aged 50 to 60 in good health. Some clones in this sample may be carry-over from other donors' samples. The CDR3 DNA is TGTGCAGGAGGGTCAGGGGGAAACACCGGGGAGCTGTTTTTT. Protein: CAGGSGGNTGELFF.